The clone carrying this T cell receptor (beta chain) has more than one count but fewer than ten. In the original workflow: Reference gene primer amplification in the assay estimated nucleated cell counts. Only in-frame clones appear in the TCRdb table, and some are missing; sequencing was by immunoSEQ multiplex PCR. That table furnishes V, J and clone size, whereas the DNA furnished D and trimming. The sample shows 150,000 to 200,000 clones, about 86% of them seen only once. The data stem from a study of blood T cell repertoires in COVID-19. On the study more broadly: Samples taken during acute and convalescent COVID-19 were collected in the United States, Italy and Spain.

Trimming removed 5 bases from V and 0 bases from J, with 12 bases in between. Germline V CDR1 and CDR2: SGDLS, YYNGEE. CDR3 length: 15 residues. The source is a woman younger than 35 who had recovered from COVID-19. Specimen: peripheral blood. The rearrangement joins TRBV9 to TRBJ1-3; D call uncertain. The CDR3, as DNA: TGTGCCAGCAGTGGCGGGTCCAGCTCTGGAAACACCATATATTTT. Its protein product is CASSGGSSSGNTIYF.